A single sample is the source of the 22 T cell receptor beta chains below, sequenced in a study of T cell changes during pregnancy in multiple sclerosis. The assay was immunoSEQ multiplex PCR, and TCRdb's table has in-frame clones only and misses some. This sample has 85,000 to 130,000 clones, with roughly 92% found just once. Here the sequenced sample was peripheral blood, taken in the second trimester of pregnancy. Source of these receptors: a female donor with multiple sclerosis, enrolled in a pregnancy study.

The chain couples TRBV5-1 to TRBJ1-1; D gene ambiguous. Trimming stripped 4 bases from V and 6 bases from J, with 19 bases between. The V gene's germline CDR1 is SGHRS and CDR2 YFSETQ. This CDR3 contains 15 residues. The CDR3 DNA reads as TGCGCCAGCAGCCCTGGTGGTGGTTCGAGGTCTGAAGCTTTCTTT. Its translation: CASSPGGGSRSEAFF.

V gene TRBV19 combines with J gene TRBJ2-1; 11 positions agree with TRBD2. The germline gives CDR1 LNHDA, CDR2 SQIVND (reference sequence). V was clipped by 3 bases and J by 0 bases; unmatched bases: 4. The CDR3 spans 17 residues. The CDR3 protein is CASSILAGGLSYNEQFF. The CDR3 DNA reads as TGTGCCAGTAGTATTCTAGCGGGGGGACTCTCCTACAATGAGCAGTTCTTC.

The rearrangement links TRBV5-1 to TRBJ2-2; a weak D match, TRBD2 (6 bases). This CDR3 is built from 17 residues. The germline CDR1 and CDR2 sequences are SGHRS and YFSETQ. V lost 0 bases to trimming and J lost 2 bases, with 14 bases between them. CDR3 region: CASSLAGEMANTGELFF. CDR3 coding DNA: TGCGCCAGCAGCTTGGCGGGGGAAATGGCTAACACCGGGGAGCTGTTTTTT.

The chain joins TRBV7-9 to TRBJ1-5; no definite D call. The CDR3 sequence is 15 residues long. From germline, CDR1 is SEHNR and CDR2 FQNEAQ (reference sequence). The germline V and J ends were trimmed by 1 base and 0 bases, with 7 bases remaining between them. The CDR3 bases are TGTGCCAGCAGCTTAGATCACAATAGCAATCAGCCCCAGCATTTT. Encoded protein: CASSLDHNSNQPQHF.

The chain couples TRBV19 to TRBJ1-1, with D possibly matching TRBD1 (5 bases). The ends were cut back, 7 bases at V and 3 bases at J, with 12 bases in the middle. The CDR3 sequence is 13 residues long. The germline V gene has CDR1 LNHDA and CDR2 SQIVND (reference sequence). CDR3 residues: CASMEGWDTEAFF. CDR3 sequence (DNA): TGTGCCAGTATGGAGGGGTGGGACACTGAAGCTTTCTTT. The entire variable domain, with the rest obtained from reference TRBV19 and TRBJ1-1, is as follows: DGGITQSPKYLFRKEGQNVTLSCEQNLNHDAMYWYRQDPGQGLRLIYYSQIVNDFQKGDIAEGYSVSREKKESFPLTVTSAQKNPTAFYLCASMEGWDTEAFFGQGTRLTVV.

The chain has TRBV13 and TRBJ2-5, with 9 positions matching TRBD1. Per germline, CDR1 PRHDT and CDR2 FYEKMQ (reference sequence). With 3 bases clipped from V and 4 bases from J, the junction kept 0 bases outside the gene matches. CDR3 length: 13 amino acids. CDR3 residues: CASSLTGGETQYF. The CDR3 coding sequence is TGTGCCAGCAGCTTGACAGGGGGAGAGACCCAGTACTTC.

V and J are TRBV30 and TRBJ1-3; D uncertain. Germline assignment: CDR1 GTSNPN and CDR2 SVGIG (reference sequence). The CDR3 loop spans 11 amino acids. V was shortened by 3 bases and J by 7 bases, with 7 bases between the two germline ends. This chain's CDR3 is CAWSAGNTIYF. DNA for the CDR3: TGTGCCTGGAGCGCGGGGAACACCATATATTTT.

V gene TRBV4-1 combines with J gene TRBJ2-7, with TRBD2 matching 7 bases. The CDR3 spans 17 residues. Germline V gene data show CDR1 as MGHRA and CDR2 as YSYEKL. V shed 1 base, J shed 4 bases, and the junction held 13 bases outside the gene matches. The CDR3 here is CASSQAPLSGVGYEQYF. CDR3 bases: TGCGCCAGCAGCCAAGCTCCCCTAAGCGGGGTCGGATACGAGCAGTACTTC.

The V call is TRBV7-2, the J call TRBJ1-5, with a tentative D call TRBD1 (6 bases). The V gene's germline CDR1 is SGHTA and CDR2 FQGNSA. Deletions cut 4 bases from V and 7 bases from J, with 14 bases between. This CDR3 contains 14 residues. In DNA form, the CDR3 reads TGTGCCAGCAGCTCAGGGGTCAGTAGCCAGCCCCAGCATTTT. Protein: CASSSGVSSQPQHF.

The CDR3 loop is CASSSVGRGSIQETQYF. CDR3 coding DNA: TGTGCCAGCAGCTCAGTGGGTCGCGGTAGTATCCAAGAGACCCAGTACTTC. The rearrangement uses TRBV11-1 and TRBJ2-5; D gene uncertain. Trimming pared 4 bases from V and 1 base from J, leaving 19 bases between. In germline, CDR1 is SGHAT, CDR2 FQDESV (reference sequence). The CDR3 length is 17 residues.

The CDR3 sequence: CASSLGRDSKETQYF. CDR3 nucleotides: TGTGCCAGCAGCTTGGGACGGGACAGCAAAGAGACCCAGTACTTC. J is TRBJ2-5 and V is TRBV5-4; 7 bases align to TRBD1. V trimming: 0 bases; J trimming: 3 bases; junction bases outside the gene matches: 5. CDR1 SGHNT and CDR2 YYREEE come from the germline V gene (reference sequence). The CDR3 consists of 15 residues.

The chain recombines TRBV5-1 with TRBJ1-5; D might be TRBD1 (6 bases). Per the germline V gene, CDR1 is SGHRS and CDR2 is YFSETQ. Trimming removed 4 bases at V and 7 bases at J, with 21 bases between. CDR3 length: 16 amino acids. CDR3 bases: TGCGCCAGCAGCCCCGATGGACAGACAGAAAGACAGCCCCAGCATTTT. Translation: CASSPDGQTERQPQHF.

This clone was detected once. The chain has TRBV5-1 and TRBJ1-4; D gene ambiguous. The germline gives CDR1 SGHRS, CDR2 YFSETQ. This CDR3 comprises 15 residues. V was trimmed by 0 bases and J by 8 bases, leaving 14 bases between them. The CDR3 coding sequence is TGCGCCAGCAGCTTGGACCGAGGGCATCGAGAAAAACTGTTTTTT. Its translation is CASSLDRGHREKLFF.

The chain combines TRBV28 with TRBJ2-2; 10 bases line up with TRBD2. The ends lost 6 bases at V and 2 bases at J; junction bases unmatched: 6. The CDR3 contains 16 residues. In germline, CDR1 is MDHEN, CDR2 SYDVKM. The CDR3: CASSSSGSANTGELFF. CDR3 DNA sequence: TGTGCCAGCAGCTCTAGCGGGAGCGCCAACACCGGGGAGCTGTTTTTT. Supplemented by reference TRBV28 and TRBJ2-2, the full variable domain reads DVKVTQSSRYLVKRTGEKVFLECVQDMDHENMFWYRQDPGLGLRLIYFSYDVKMKEKGDIPEGYSVSREKKERFSLILESASTNQTSMYLCASSSSGSANTGELFFGEGSRLTVL.

The chain links TRBV28 to TRBJ1-4; the match to TRBD1 covers 11 bases. CDR3 length: 16 residues. V trimming: 8 bases; J trimming: 0 bases; junction bases outside the gene matches: 5. CDR1 and CDR2 (germline): MDHEN, SYDVKM. This CDR3 is CASLPGQGATNEKLFF. DNA for the CDR3: TGTGCCAGCCTTCCGGGACAGGGGGCAACTAATGAAAAACTGTTTTTT. Together with reference TRBV28 and TRBJ1-4, the CDR3 gives the full variable domain: DVKVTQSSRYLVKRTGEKVFLECVQDMDHENMFWYRQDPGLGLRLIYFSYDVKMKEKGDIPEGYSVSREKKERFSLILESASTNQTSMYLCASLPGQGATNEKLFFGSGTQLSVL.

The chain couples TRBV7-9 to TRBJ1-1; D may be TRBD1 (5 bases). V gave up 2 bases and J gave up 6 bases, with 7 bases separating them. This CDR3 has 12 amino acids. Germline V gene data show CDR1 as SEHNR and CDR2 as FQNEAQ (reference sequence). CDR3 DNA: TGTGCCAGCAGCTTAACAGGATCTGAAGCTTTCTTT. It translates to CASSLTGSEAFF.

The chain is built from TRBV7-9 and TRBJ2-7; 8 bases are a match to TRBD2. Germline V lookup: CDR1 SEHNR, CDR2 FQNEAQ (reference sequence). The CDR3 consists of 15 residues. The V gene end was trimmed by 5 bases and the J gene end by 1 base; junction bases not matched to a gene: 7. The CDR3 region is CASSGPPGGSYEQYF. CDR3 nucleotides: TGTGCCAGCAGCGGACCACCGGGGGGGTCCTACGAGCAGTACTTC.

The rearrangement joins TRBV19 to TRBJ2-1; 11 nucleotides align to TRBD2. Germline CDR1 reads LNHDA; CDR2 reads SQIVND (reference sequence). Losses at the gene ends were 5 bases for V and 7 bases for J; bases not matched to a gene: 7. The CDR3 spans 15 residues. The CDR3 protein is CASSQLSGRVNEQFF. The CDR3 nucleotides read TGTGCCAGTAGTCAGCTTAGCGGGAGGGTAAATGAGCAGTTCTTC. Based on the CDR3 plus reference TRBV19 and TRBJ2-1, the full variable domain is DGGITQSPKYLFRKEGQNVTLSCEQNLNHDAMYWYRQDPGQGLRLIYYSQIVNDFQKGDIAEGYSVSREKKESFPLTVTSAQKNPTAFYLCASSQLSGRVNEQFFGPGTRLTVL.

The chain recombines TRBV29-1 with TRBJ2-3; perhaps TRBD2 as D (5 bases). The germline gives CDR1 SQVTM, CDR2 ANQGSEA. This CDR3 region has 11 residues. The V end lost 7 bases, the J end lost 3 bases, and 8 bases lay between the germline ends. CDR3 sequence (DNA): TGCAGCGCCGGCGGGACAGATACGCAGTATTTT. Translated: CSAGGTDTQYF.

The chain has TRBV7-3 and TRBJ2-4, with TRBD1 matching 8 bases. The V and J ends lost 5 bases and 7 bases, in that order; junction bases with no gene match: 10. Germline values: CDR1 SGHTA, CDR2 FQGTGA. CDR3 length equals 15 residues. CDR3 coding DNA: TGTGCCAGCAGCCCCGCTCCAGGGGGCCTGAACATTCAGTACTTC. Its translation: CASSPAPGGLNIQYF.

In this sample, this clone turned up once. J is TRBJ2-1 and V is TRBV6-5; 8 bases align to TRBD2. The CDR3 has 14 residues. CDR1 is MNHEY and CDR2 is SVGAGI in the germline V gene. V shed 5 bases and J 7 bases; nucleotides not matched to a gene: 7. The CDR3 region has the DNA TGTGCCAGCAGTAAGCCGACTAGCGTAAATGAGCAGTTCTTC. Its translation: CASSKPTSVNEQFF.

This chain connects TRBV6-5 to TRBJ1-2, with TRBD1 matching 8 bases. The CDR3 has 16 residues. V was clipped by 0 bases and J by 7 bases; unmatched bases: 10. Germline CDR1 is MNHEY and CDR2 is SVGAGI. CDR3 sequence reads: CASSYSRTGTGGGYTF. In nucleotides, the CDR3 is TGTGCCAGCAGTTACTCCCGGACAGGGACGGGGGGTGGCTACACCTTC.